This T cell receptor beta chain was recovered during a study of cytomegalovirus exposure and HLA in healthy donors. Study-level points and caveats: Solely CMV serostatus was available to characterize immune exposure.

A note on this clone: Its cognate antigen is unknown.

While unrecorded immune exposures were likely, the donors were nominally healthy when sampled. The PCR contained 60 Vbeta and 13 Jbeta primers. In the original processing: In a later analysis, of around 80 million unique beta chains, around 9.9 million appeared in at least two donors. Some clones are missing from TCRdb's copy, which holds only in-frame ones; the method was immunoSEQ multiplex PCR. V and J calls and clone size follow that table, whereas D and trimming were derived from the DNA. Among more than 30,000 clones listed, approximately 67% were seen once. The sequenced sample consisted of PBMCs. This sequence was found in a man in his forties or fifties in good health and CMV-seropositive.

CDR3 sequence (DNA): TGTGCCAGCAGCTTAGTGACAGGGGGCTCAGATACGCAGTATTTT. Its translation is CASSLVTGGSDTQYF. This sequence joins TRBV7-9 and TRBJ2-3; 10 nucleotides match TRBD1. CDR1 is SEHNR, CDR2 FQNEAQ, per germline (reference sequence). Trimming took 1 base from V and 4 from J; bases not matched to a gene: 2. The CDR3 sequence is 15 residues long.